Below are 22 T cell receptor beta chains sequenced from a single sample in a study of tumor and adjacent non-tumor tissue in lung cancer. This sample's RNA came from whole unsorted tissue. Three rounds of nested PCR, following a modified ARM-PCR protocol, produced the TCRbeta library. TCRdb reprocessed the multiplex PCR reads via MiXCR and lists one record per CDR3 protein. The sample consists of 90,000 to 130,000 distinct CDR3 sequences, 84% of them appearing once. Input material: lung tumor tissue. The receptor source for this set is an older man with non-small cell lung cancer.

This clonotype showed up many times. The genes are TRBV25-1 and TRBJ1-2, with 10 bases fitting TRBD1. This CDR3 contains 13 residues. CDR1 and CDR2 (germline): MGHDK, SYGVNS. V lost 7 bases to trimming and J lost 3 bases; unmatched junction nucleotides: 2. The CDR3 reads CASTGTGDYGYTF. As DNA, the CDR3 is TGTGCCAGCACTGGGACAGGGGACTATGGCTACACCTTC.

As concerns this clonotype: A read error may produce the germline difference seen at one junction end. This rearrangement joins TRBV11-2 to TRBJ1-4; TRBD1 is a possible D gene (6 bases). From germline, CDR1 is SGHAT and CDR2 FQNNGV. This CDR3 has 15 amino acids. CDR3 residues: CASSRVGTSNERLFF. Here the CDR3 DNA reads TGTGCCAGCAGCAGAGTTGGGACAAGTAATGAAAGACTGTTTTTT.

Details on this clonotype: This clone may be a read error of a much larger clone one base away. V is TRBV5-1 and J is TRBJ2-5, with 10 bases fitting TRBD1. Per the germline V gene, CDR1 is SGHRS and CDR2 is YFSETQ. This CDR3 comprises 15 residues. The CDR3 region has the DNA TGCGCCAACAGCTTGGGGGGACAGGGGCAAGAGACCCAGTACTTC. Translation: CANSLGGQGQETQYF.

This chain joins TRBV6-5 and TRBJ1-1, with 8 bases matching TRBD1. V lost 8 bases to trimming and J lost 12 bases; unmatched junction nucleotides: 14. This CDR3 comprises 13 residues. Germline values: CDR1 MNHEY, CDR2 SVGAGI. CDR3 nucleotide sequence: TGTGCCAGCGGCTCTGGGACAGGAGGCAAAACTTTCTTT. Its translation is CASGSGTGGKTFF.

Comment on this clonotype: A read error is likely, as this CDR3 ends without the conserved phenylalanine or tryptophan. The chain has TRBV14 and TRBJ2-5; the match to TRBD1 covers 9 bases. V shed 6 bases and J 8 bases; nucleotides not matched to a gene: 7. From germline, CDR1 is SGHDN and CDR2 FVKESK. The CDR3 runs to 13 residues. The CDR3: CASRGQGLETQYS. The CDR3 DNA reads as TGTGCCAGCAGGGGACAGGGCTTAGAAACCCAGTACTCC.

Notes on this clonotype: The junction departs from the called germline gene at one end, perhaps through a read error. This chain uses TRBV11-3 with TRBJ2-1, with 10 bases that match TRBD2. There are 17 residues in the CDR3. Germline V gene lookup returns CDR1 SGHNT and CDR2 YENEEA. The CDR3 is CASSLLGTSEGYNEHIF. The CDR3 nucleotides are TGTGCCAGCAGCCTCCTAGGGACTAGCGAGGGCTACAATGAGCACATCTTC.

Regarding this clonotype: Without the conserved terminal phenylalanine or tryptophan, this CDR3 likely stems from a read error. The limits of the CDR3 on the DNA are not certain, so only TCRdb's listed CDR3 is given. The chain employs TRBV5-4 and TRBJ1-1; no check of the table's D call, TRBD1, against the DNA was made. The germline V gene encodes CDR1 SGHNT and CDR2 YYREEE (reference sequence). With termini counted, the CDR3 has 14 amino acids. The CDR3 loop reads CANSFDRGNTEVFL.

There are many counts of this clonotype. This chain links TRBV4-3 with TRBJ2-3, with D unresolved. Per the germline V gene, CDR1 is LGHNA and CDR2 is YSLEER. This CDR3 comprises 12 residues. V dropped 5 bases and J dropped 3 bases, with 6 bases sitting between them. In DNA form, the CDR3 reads TGCGCCAGCAGCTCTCGAACAGATACGCAGTATTTT. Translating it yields CASSSRTDTQYF.

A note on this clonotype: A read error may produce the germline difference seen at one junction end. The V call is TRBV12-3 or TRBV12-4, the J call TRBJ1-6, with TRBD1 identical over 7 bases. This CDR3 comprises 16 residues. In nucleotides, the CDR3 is TGTGCGAGCATCTCCGGGACAGTGGGCTATAATTCACCCCTTCACTTT. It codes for CASISGTVGYNSPLHF.

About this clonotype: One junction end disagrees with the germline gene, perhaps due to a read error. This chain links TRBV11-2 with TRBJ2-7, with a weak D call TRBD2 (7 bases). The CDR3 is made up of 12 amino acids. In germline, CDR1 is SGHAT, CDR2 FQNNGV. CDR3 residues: CASSLGAGEQCF. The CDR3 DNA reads TGTGCCAGCAGCTTGGGGGCGGGGGAGCAGTGCTTC.

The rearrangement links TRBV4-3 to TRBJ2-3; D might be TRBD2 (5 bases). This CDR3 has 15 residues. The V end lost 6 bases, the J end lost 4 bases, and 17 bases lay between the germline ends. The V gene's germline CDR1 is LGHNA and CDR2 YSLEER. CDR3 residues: CASSSSLRTADTQYF. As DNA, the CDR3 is TGCGCCAGCAGTTCTAGCCTCAGGACGGCAGATACGCAGTATTTT.

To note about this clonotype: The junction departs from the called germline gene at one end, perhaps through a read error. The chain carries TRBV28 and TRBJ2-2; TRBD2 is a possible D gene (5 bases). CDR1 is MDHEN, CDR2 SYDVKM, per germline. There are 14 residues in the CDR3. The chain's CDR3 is CASSLFPSTWELFF. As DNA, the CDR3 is TGTGCCAGCAGTTTATTTCCTAGCACCTGGGAGCTGTTTTTT.

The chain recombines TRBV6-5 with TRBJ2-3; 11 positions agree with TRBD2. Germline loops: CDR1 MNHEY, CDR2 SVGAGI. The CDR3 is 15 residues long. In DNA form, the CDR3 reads TGTATCAGCAGGTTACTAGCGGGGGACACAGATACGCAGTATTTT. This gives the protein CISRLLAGDTDTQYF.

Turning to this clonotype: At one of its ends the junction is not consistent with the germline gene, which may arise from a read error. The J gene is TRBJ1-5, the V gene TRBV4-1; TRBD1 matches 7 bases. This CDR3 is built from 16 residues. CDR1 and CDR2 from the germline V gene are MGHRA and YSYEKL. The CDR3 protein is CVNSLIPGQINQPQHF. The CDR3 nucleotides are TGTGTTAACAGCCTGATACCGGGACAGATAAATCAGCCCCAGCATTTT.

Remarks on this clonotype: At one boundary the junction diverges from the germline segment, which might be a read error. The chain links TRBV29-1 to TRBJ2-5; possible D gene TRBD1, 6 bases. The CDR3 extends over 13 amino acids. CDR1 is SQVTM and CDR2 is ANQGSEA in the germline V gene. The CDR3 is CCMVDRFQETQYF. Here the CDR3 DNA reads TGCTGCATGGTCGACAGGTTCCAAGAGACCCAATACTTC. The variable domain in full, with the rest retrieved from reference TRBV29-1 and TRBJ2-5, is SAVISQKPSRDICQRGTSLTIQCQVDSQVTMMFWYRQQPGQSLTLIATANQGSEATYESGFVIDKFPISRPNLTFSTLTVSNMSPEDSSIYLCCMVDRFQETQYFGPGTRLLVL.

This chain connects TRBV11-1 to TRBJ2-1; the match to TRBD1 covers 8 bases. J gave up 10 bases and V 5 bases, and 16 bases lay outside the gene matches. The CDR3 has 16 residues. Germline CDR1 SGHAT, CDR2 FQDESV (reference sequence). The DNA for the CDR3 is TGTGCCAGCAGCCGCCGGCCGGGACAGGAGCCACAAGAGCAGTTCTTC. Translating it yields CASSRRPGQEPQEQFF. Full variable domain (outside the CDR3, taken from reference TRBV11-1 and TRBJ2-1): EAEVAQSPRYKITEKSQAVAFWCDPISGHATLYWYRQILGQGPELLVQFQDESVVDDSQLPKDRFSAERLKGVDSTLKIQPAELGDSAMYLCASSRRPGQEPQEQFFGPGTRLTVL.

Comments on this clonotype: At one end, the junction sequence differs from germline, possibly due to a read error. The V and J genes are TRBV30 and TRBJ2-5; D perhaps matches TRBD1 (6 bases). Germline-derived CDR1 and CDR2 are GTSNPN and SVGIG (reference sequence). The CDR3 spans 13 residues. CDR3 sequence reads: CALSVNRAETQYF. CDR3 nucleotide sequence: TGTGCCTTGAGTGTAAACAGGGCTGAGACTCAGTACTTC.

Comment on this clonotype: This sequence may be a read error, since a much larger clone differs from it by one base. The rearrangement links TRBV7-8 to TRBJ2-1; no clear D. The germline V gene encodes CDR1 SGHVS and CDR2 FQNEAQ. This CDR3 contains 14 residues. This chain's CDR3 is CVSSLFQLDNEQFF. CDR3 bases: TGTGTCAGCAGCTTATTCCAGCTAGACAATGAGCAGTTCTTC.

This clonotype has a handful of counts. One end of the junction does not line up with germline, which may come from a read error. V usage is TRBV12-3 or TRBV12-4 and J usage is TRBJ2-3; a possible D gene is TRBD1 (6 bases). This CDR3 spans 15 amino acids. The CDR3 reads CVSSFARGITDTQYF. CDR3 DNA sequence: TGTGTCAGCAGTTTTGCCAGGGGTATCACAGATACACAGTATTTT.

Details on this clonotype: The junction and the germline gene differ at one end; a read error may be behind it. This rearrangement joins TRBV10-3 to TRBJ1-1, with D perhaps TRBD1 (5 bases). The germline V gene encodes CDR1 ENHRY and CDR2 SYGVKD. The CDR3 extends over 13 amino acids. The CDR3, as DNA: TGTGCTATCAATGAGTACGGGGGGACTGAAGCTTTCTTT. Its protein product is CAINEYGGTEAFF.

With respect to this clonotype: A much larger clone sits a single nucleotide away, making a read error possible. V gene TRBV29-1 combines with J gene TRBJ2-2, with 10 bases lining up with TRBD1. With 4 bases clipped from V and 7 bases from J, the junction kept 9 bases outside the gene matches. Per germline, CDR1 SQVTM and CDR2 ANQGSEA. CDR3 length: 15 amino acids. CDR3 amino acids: CSVGGVGQGNGELFF. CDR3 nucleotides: TGCAGCGTTGGAGGTGTGGGACAGGGGAACGGGGAGCTGTTTTTT.

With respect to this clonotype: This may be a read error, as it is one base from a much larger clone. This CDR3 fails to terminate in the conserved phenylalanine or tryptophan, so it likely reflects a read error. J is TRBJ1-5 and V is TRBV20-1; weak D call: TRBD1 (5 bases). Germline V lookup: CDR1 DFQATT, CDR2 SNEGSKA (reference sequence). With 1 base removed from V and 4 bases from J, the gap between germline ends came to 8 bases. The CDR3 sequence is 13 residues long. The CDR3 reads CSARAGLNQPQHL. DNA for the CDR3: TGCAGTGCTAGAGCAGGGTTAAATCAGCCCCAGCATTTA.